This T cell receptor (beta chain) was retrieved from a study of cytomegalovirus exposure and HLA in healthy donors. Study-wide results and limits: The authors enumerated 180 or so TCR beta chains as linked to cytomegalovirus.

This clone appeared a single time. No antigen is known for it. Profiled with immunoSEQ multiplex PCR; TCRdb holds only in-frame clones, not every one. The sample has about 160,000 clones; 80% to 90% are singletons. The ends lost 0 bases at V and 5 bases at J; junction bases unmatched: 11. Germline CDR1 reads MGHRA; CDR2 reads YSYEKL. The CDR3 is made up of 17 amino acids. The specimen sequenced was PBMCs. The chain links TRBV4-1 to TRBJ1-1; TRBD1 matches at 8 bases. This sequence originates from a young woman in good health and CMV-seronegative. The DNA for the CDR3 is TGCGCCAGCAGCCAAGAACTTTTAGAGACAGGGGATACTGAAGCTTTCTTT. Translating gives CASSQELLETGDTEAFF.